These 23 T cell receptor beta chains originate from one sample sequenced in a study of PD-1 blockade in classical Hodgkin lymphoma. Measured with immunoSEQ multiplex PCR; TCRdb has only the in-frame clones, and not every one. The profile shows tens of thousands of clones, roughly three quarters of them singletons. Sample time point: cycle 4 day 1 (C4D1), after 6 weeks of nivolumab. Relapse after autologous stem cell transplantation occurred in every patient, and brentuximab vedotin exposure varied. This sample comprised peripheral blood mononuclear cells (PBMCs), obtained before the fourth cycle of nivolumab. The receptor set was obtained from a human donor with classical Hodgkin lymphoma.

This clone was counted a single time. This sequence joins TRBV6-9 and TRBJ1-2; D might be TRBD1 (6 bases). Germline loops: CDR1 MNHGY, CDR2 SVAAGI. The CDR3 spans 15 residues. With 4 bases removed from V and 3 bases from J, the gap between germline ends came to 15 bases. The CDR3 bases are TGTGCCAGCAGTTTATGGGGGGCCGGGGACTATGGCTACACCTTC. This gives the protein CASSLWGAGDYGYTF.

The rearrangement joins TRBV28 to TRBJ2-2; the D gene is possibly TRBD1 (6 bases). V lost 4 bases to trimming and J lost 1 base, with 19 bases between them. Germline-derived CDR1 and CDR2 are MDHEN and SYDVKM. CDR3 length: 18 residues. Written as DNA, the CDR3 is TGTGCCAGCAGTTACGACCTACAGGGCACCTTGAACACCGGGGAGCTGTTTTTT. This encodes CASSYDLQGTLNTGELFF.

The CDR3 sequence is CASSIGVIPGGDTQYF. The CDR3 region has the DNA TGTGCCAGTAGTATCGGTGTCATTCCGGGAGGAGATACGCAGTATTTT. The V and J genes are TRBV19 and TRBJ2-3; 7 bases agree with TRBD2. This CDR3 contains 16 residues. Germline V CDR1 and CDR2: LNHDA, SQIVND (reference sequence). Trimming at V came to 3 bases and at J to 5 bases, leaving 11 bases not matched to a gene.

This clone is a singleton in its sample. The rearrangement joins TRBV19 to TRBJ1-3; D uncertain. The CDR3 totals 14 residues. Germline V CDR1 and CDR2: LNHDA, SQIVND (reference sequence). V lost 4 bases, J lost 0 bases, and 7 bases lay in between. The CDR3 reads CASSRRHSGNTIYF. CDR3 nucleotides: TGTGCCAGTAGTAGGAGGCACTCTGGAAACACCATATATTTT.

The gene calls are TRBV7-9 and TRBJ1-2; D uncertain. This CDR3 is 18 amino acids long. The ends were cut back, 2 bases at V and 3 bases at J, with 22 bases in the middle. CDR1 and CDR2 (germline): SEHNR, FQNEAQ (reference sequence). CDR3 bases: TGTGCCAGCAGCTTAACCCGGGATATCTTATACTTGGACTATGGCTACACCTTC. This translates into CASSLTRDILYLDYGYTF.

The chain carries TRBV9 and TRBJ2-5, with D perhaps matching TRBD2 (6 bases). Germline V lookup: CDR1 SGDLS, CDR2 YYNGEE. V lost 4 bases and J 5 bases, leaving 18 bases between the germline ends. The CDR3 has 15 residues. The CDR3 DNA is TGTGCCAGCAGCCCCCCCCCGAGAGGGAGGGAGACCCAGTACTTC. Protein sequence: CASSPPPRGRETQYF. Using reference TRBV9 and TRBJ2-5 for the parts outside the CDR3, the full variable domain is DSGVTQTPKHLITATGQRVTLRCSPRSGDLSVYWYQQSLDQGLQFLIQYYNGEERAKGNILERFSAQQFPDLHSELNLSSLELGDSALYFCASSPPPRGRETQYFGPGTRLLVL.

The chain couples TRBV5-1 to TRBJ2-5, with TRBD2 identical over 11 bases. CDR1 and CDR2 from the germline V gene are SGHRS and YFSETQ. Trimming removed 0 bases from V and 4 bases from J; junction bases left unmatched: 8. The CDR3 is 17 amino acids. As DNA, the CDR3 is TGCGCCAGCAGCTTGGTAGCGGGGGGGGCCGGGAGAGAGACCCAGTACTTC. This encodes CASSLVAGGAGRETQYF.

The chain uses TRBV2 and TRBJ1-6; D may be TRBD1 (6 bases). Germline assignment: CDR1 SNHLY and CDR2 FYNNEI. V was trimmed by 4 bases and J by 3 bases, leaving 13 bases between them. The CDR3 has 16 amino acids. The CDR3: CASSAPQGFYNSPLHF. DNA of the CDR3: TGTGCCAGCAGTGCACCCCAGGGGTTCTATAATTCACCCCTCCACTTT.

The chain couples TRBV27 to TRBJ1-6, with D unclear. Deletions cut 0 bases from V and 7 bases from J, with 7 bases between. The germline V gene encodes CDR1 MNHEY and CDR2 SMNVEV (reference sequence). The CDR3 is 14 amino acids. For the CDR3, the DNA is TGTGCCAGCAGTTTATCAGGGAGGAATTCACCCCTCCACTTT. Translated: CASSLSGRNSPLHF.

CDR3 bases: TGTGCCAGCAGCCAAGTAAGGGCTAGCGGGGGTGGAACCAAAAACATTCAGTACTTC. Protein product: CASSQVRASGGGTKNIQYF. The genes are TRBV14 and TRBJ2-4; TRBD2 matches 10 bases. Germline V gene lookup returns CDR1 SGHDN and CDR2 FVKESK. The CDR3 has 19 amino acids. V lost 1 base, J lost 2 bases, and 11 bases stayed unmatched.

The chain links TRBV5-1 to TRBJ1-2; D is unresolved. This CDR3 region has 14 residues. Germline V gene lookup returns CDR1 SGHRS and CDR2 YFSETQ. Trimming took 0 bases from V and 5 from J, leaving 11 bases between them. The CDR3 coding sequence is TGCGCCAGCAGCTTGGAGCTGGCAGCTTATGGCTACACCTTC. Translated, it gives CASSLELAAYGYTF.

This clone has just one count. V gene TRBV6-4 combines with J gene TRBJ1-2; TRBD1 matches 7 bases. CDR1 MRHNA and CDR2 SNTAGT come from the germline V gene. J lost 3 bases, V lost 6 bases, and 4 bases had no gene match. This CDR3 region has 13 residues. Here the CDR3 DNA reads TGTGCCAGCAGAAGGGGGCAAGACTATGGCTACACCTTC. It specifies CASRRGQDYGYTF.

The table lists this clone with a count of one. The chain combines TRBV5-1 with TRBJ2-1; TRBD2 might be the D (6 bases). V was shortened by 1 base and J by 10 bases, with 18 bases between the two germline ends. The CDR3 is 15 residues long. CDR1 and CDR2 from the germline V gene are SGHRS and YFSETQ. The CDR3 here is CASSLSGIPGAEQFF. In nucleotides, the CDR3 is TGCGCCAGCAGCTTGTCAGGGATACCGGGAGCCGAGCAGTTCTTC. Combining the CDR3 with reference TRBV5-1 and TRBJ2-1 gives the whole variable domain KAGVTQTPRYLIKTRGQQVTLSCSPISGHRSVSWYQQTPGQGLQFLFEYFSETQRNKGNFPGRFSGRQFSNSRSEMNVSTLELGDSALYLCASSLSGIPGAEQFFGPGTRLTVL.

The chain is built from TRBV6-5 and TRBJ1-2, with D perhaps matching TRBD1 (5 bases). The CDR3 covers 11 residues. V dropped 6 bases and J dropped 8 bases, with 10 bases sitting between them. CDR1 is MNHEY, CDR2 SVGAGI, per germline. The CDR3 nucleotides are TGTGCCAGCAGCACGGGGCAGGGCTACACCTTC. This encodes CASSTGQGYTF.

The rearrangement links TRBV6-1 to TRBJ2-5, with D maybe TRBD1 (5 bases). From germline, CDR1 is MNHNS and CDR2 SASEGT. The ends were cut back, 5 bases at V and 7 bases at J, with 20 bases in the middle. This CDR3 contains 15 residues. This chain's CDR3 is CASSRQTKSILTQYF. CDR3 nucleotide sequence: TGTGCCAGCAGTAGACAGACCAAGAGTATATTGACCCAGTACTTC.

J is TRBJ1-4 and V is TRBV5-1; D is unresolved. This CDR3 spans 14 amino acids. CDR1 SGHRS and CDR2 YFSETQ come from the germline V gene. The V end lost 2 bases, the J end lost 4 bases, and 9 bases lay between the germline ends. CDR3 sequence reads: CASSLDTVNEKLFF. In DNA form, the CDR3 reads TGCGCCAGCAGCTTAGACACCGTTAATGAAAAACTGTTTTTT.

This chain uses TRBV27 with TRBJ1-4; D is ambiguous. V lost 2 bases and J 5 bases, leaving 12 bases between the germline ends. Germline V CDR1 and CDR2: MNHEY, SMNVEV (reference sequence). The CDR3 covers 15 residues. CDR3 coding DNA: TGTGCCAGCAGTTTAGGCGGGAGTTTAAATGAAAAACTGTTTTTT. Its protein product is CASSLGGSLNEKLFF.

The chain combines TRBV10-3 with TRBJ2-7; 9 nucleotides align to TRBD1. Germline V gene lookup returns CDR1 ENHRY and CDR2 SYGVKD. The CDR3 sequence is 16 residues long. Losses at the gene ends were 6 bases for V and 3 bases for J; bases not matched to a gene: 12. The CDR3 sequence is CAISLRDREKDYEQYF. The CDR3 region has the DNA TGTGCCATCAGCCTCCGGGACAGGGAAAAAGACTACGAGCAGTACTTC.

The V call is TRBV4-2, the J call TRBJ2-7, with 7 bases identical to TRBD2. The germline V gene has CDR1 LGHNA and CDR2 YNFKEQ. This CDR3 region has 15 residues. J was trimmed by 3 bases and V by 4 bases; bases with no gene match: 9. The CDR3 spells CASSPGVGEGYEQYF. In DNA form, the CDR3 reads TGTGCCAGCAGCCCGGGGGTAGGGGAGGGCTACGAGCAGTACTTC.

This chain joins TRBV5-1 and TRBJ2-3; 9 nucleotides match TRBD1. With 4 bases clipped from V and 2 bases from J, the junction kept 8 bases outside the gene matches. This CDR3 is built from 16 residues. The germline V gene encodes CDR1 SGHRS and CDR2 YFSETQ. This CDR3 is CASSLRDRASTDTQYF. DNA of the CDR3: TGCGCCAGCAGCCTCCGGGACAGGGCTTCCACAGATACGCAGTATTTT.

The genes are TRBV5-3 and TRBJ2-7; D remains ambiguous. TRBV5-3 is identified as an open reading frame with a role that is uncertain. There are 16 residues in the CDR3. Trimming cost V 2 bases and J 3 bases, with 18 bases left between them. The CDR3 bases are TGTGCCAGAAGCTTAAGTGTACGGCAGAACCTCTACGAGCAGTACTTC. Amino acid sequence: CARSLSVRQNLYEQYF.

This chain connects TRBV10-3 to TRBJ2-7; TRBD1 aligns across 9 bases. Trimming removed 4 bases from V and 4 bases from J; junction bases left unmatched: 8. Germline CDR1 ENHRY, CDR2 SYGVKD. The CDR3 runs 15 residues. CDR3 region: CAISVSGTGTYEQYF. CDR3 DNA: TGTGCCATCAGTGTTTCCGGGACAGGGACTTACGAGCAGTACTTC.

The chain links TRBV30 to TRBJ2-3, with 8 positions matching TRBD2. The germline gives CDR1 GTSNPN, CDR2 SVGIG (reference sequence). The CDR3 contains 14 residues. The V segment lost 4 bases and the J segment 1 base; nucleotides outside the gene matches: 4. In DNA form, the CDR3 reads TGTGCCTGGAACTCGGGACTAGGCACAGATACGCAGTATTTT. This sequence encodes CAWNSGLGTDTQYF.